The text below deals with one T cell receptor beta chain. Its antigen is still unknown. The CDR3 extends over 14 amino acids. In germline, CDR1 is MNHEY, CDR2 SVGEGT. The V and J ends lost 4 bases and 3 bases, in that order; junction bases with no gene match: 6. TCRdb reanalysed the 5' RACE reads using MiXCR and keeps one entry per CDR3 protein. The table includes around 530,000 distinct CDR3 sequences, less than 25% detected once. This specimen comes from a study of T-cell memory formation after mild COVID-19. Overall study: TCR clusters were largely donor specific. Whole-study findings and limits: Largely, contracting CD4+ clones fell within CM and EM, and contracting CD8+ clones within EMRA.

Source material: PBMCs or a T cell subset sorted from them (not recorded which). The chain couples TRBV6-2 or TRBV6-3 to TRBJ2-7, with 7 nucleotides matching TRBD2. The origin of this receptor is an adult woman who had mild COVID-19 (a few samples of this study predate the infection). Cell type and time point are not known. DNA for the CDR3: TGTGCCAGCAGTTGGGGGACTACGTTCTACGAGCAGTACTTC. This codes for CASSWGTTFYEQYF.